This T cell receptor beta chain was found in a study of blood T cell repertoires in COVID-19. Per the original data handling: The authors estimated nucleated cell counts from reference gene primer amplification. Sequencing was performed with immunoSEQ multiplex PCR; in TCRdb, only in-frame clones are kept and a portion is missing. The DNA gave D and trimming, while V, J and clone size come from that table. The sample includes about 370,000 clones, approximately 89% of them seen just once. In germline, CDR1 is ENHRY, CDR2 SYGVKD. The CDR3 is made up of 18 amino acids. The V segment lost 3 bases and the J segment 0 bases; nucleotides outside the gene matches: 7. Recruits, aged roughly 18 to 90 years, lived in 24 US areas. Someone with COVID-19 had been met by exposed participants within 2 weeks before study entry.

The sequencing sample was made of PBMCs or T cells enriched from blood (not recorded which). The rearrangement uses TRBV10-3 and TRBJ1-5, with 11 nucleotides matching TRBD1. The source of this sequence is a woman aged 40 to 50 who had been exposed to COVID-19. CDR3 DNA: TGTGCCATCAGTGACCGGGACAGGGGGGCTTCTAGCAATCAGCCCCAGCATTTT. Residues: CAISDRDRGASSNQPQHF.